One and the same sample provided the 9 T cell receptor beta chains below, sequenced in a study of CD8 T cells in ankylosing spondylitis (dated by TCRdb to 2016 to 2017). Library preparation used 5' RACE. The instrument was an Illumina HiSeq 2500. Using fastp trimming at Q25 and MiXCR clonotype assembly, TCRdb reanalyzed the public sequencing data and kept in-frame beta chains. Each entry merges the rows of one CDR3 protein and shows their most common DNA and genes. The sample records about 190,000 distinct CDR3 sequences, under 15% of which are singletons. The biggest ten clones account for 11% of the sample. The specimen was blood, either unsorted or a sorted T cell fraction (not recorded which). These TCRs come from a female donor with ankylosing spondylitis or in good health (not recorded which).

This clonotype appeared a few times. The rearrangement links TRBV19 to TRBJ2-7; D not certain. V gave up 3 bases and J gave up 1 base, with 10 bases separating them. The V gene's germline CDR1 is LNHDA and CDR2 SQIVND (reference sequence). CDR3 length: 14 amino acids. As DNA, the CDR3 is TGTGCCAGTAGTATGGGTGGTTTATCCTACGAGCAGTACTTC. It translates to CASSMGGLSYEQYF.

This clonotype showed up many times. The V and J genes are TRBV5-6 and TRBJ1-5; tentative D call: TRBD1 (5 bases). Germline V CDR1 and CDR2: SGHDT, YYEEEE. The germline V and J ends were trimmed by 2 bases and 1 base, with 16 bases remaining between them. This CDR3 contains 17 residues. CDR3 DNA sequence: TGTGCCAGCAGCTTACGGAGGGGAGGGGACAGCAATCAGCCCCAGCATTTT. Its translation: CASSLRRGGDSNQPQHF.

A few counts support this clonotype. The chain uses TRBV3-1 and TRBJ2-1; D is unclear. Germline lookup yields CDR1 LGHDT and CDR2 YNNKEL (reference sequence). V lost 5 bases and J lost 0, with 14 bases in between. The CDR3 totals 16 residues. The CDR3 coding sequence is TGTGCCAGCAGCGTACAGCCTCCGAGCTCCTACAATGAGCAGTTCTTC. Amino acid sequence: CASSVQPPSSYNEQFF.

The rearrangement uses TRBV20-1 and TRBJ2-5; D perhaps matches TRBD1 (7 bases). The germline V gene encodes CDR1 DFQATT and CDR2 SNEGSKA (reference sequence). This CDR3 comprises 14 residues. The V end was cut by 3 bases, the J end by 2 bases, with 13 bases between. The CDR3 spells CSARAGQLQETQYF. The CDR3 bases are TGCAGTGCTAGGGCGGGACAGCTACAAGAGACCCAGTACTTC.

A note on this clonotype: Possible read error: a much larger clone is one base away. This sequence joins TRBV12-3 or TRBV12-4 and TRBJ2-7; D is unresolved. This CDR3 has 13 residues. V lost 6 bases to trimming and J lost 5 bases, with 14 bases between them. In DNA, the CDR3 is TGTGCCAGCAGGCGACCGGCGAACCACGAGCAGTACTTC. It is translated as CASRRPANHEQYF.

The sample holds many counts of this clonotype. One end of the junction fails to match germline, which may point to a read error. The rearrangement links TRBV7-7 to TRBJ2-1; TRBD1 is a possible D gene (6 bases). The CDR3 extends over 13 amino acids. CDR1 is SSHAT, CDR2 FNYEAQ, per germline (reference sequence). CDR3 bases: TGTGCTAGCAGCTTAGGACAGAACAATGAGCAGTTCTTC. Encoded protein: CASSLGQNNEQFF. The variable domain in full, with the rest retrieved from reference TRBV7-7 and TRBJ2-1, is GAGVSQSPRYKVTKRGQDVTLRCDPISSHATLYWYQQALGQGPEFLTYFNYEAQPDKSGLPSDRFSAERPEGSISTLTIQRTEQRDSAMYRCASSLGQNNEQFFGPGTRLTVL.

This clonotype was recorded many times. The V and J genes are TRBV28 and TRBJ2-4; D may correspond to TRBD1 or TRBD2 (5 bases each). CDR1 is MDHEN and CDR2 is SYDVKM in the germline V gene. V lost 0 bases, J lost 0 bases, and 12 bases lay in between. The CDR3 totals 17 residues. Written as DNA, the CDR3 is TGTGCCAGCAGTTTATGGGGGACGGTCCTAGCCAAAAACATTCAGTACTTC. It yields the protein CASSLWGTVLAKNIQYF.

A note on this clonotype: A much larger clone sits a single nucleotide away, making a read error possible. V gene TRBV11-2 combines with J gene TRBJ2-3; tentative D call: TRBD1 (5 bases). The CDR3 covers 15 residues. Germline CDR1 and CDR2: SGHAT and FQNNGV. V was clipped by 2 bases and J by 1 base, with 10 bases between them. CDR3 sequence (DNA): TGTGCCAGCAGCTTAAGGGGCAGGGGCACAGATACGCAGTATTTT. Amino acid sequence: CASSLRGRGTDTQYF.

A few counts support this clonotype. This sequence joins TRBV5-1 and TRBJ2-3; maybe TRBD2 (5 bases). This CDR3 spans 15 amino acids. The V end lost 2 bases, the J end lost 6 bases, and 16 bases lay between the germline ends. CDR1 SGHRS and CDR2 YFSETQ come from the germline V gene. CDR3 amino acids: CASSFSSVVADTQYF. The CDR3, as DNA: TGCGCCAGCAGCTTCTCATCCGTTGTAGCGGATACGCAGTATTTT.